A single T cell receptor beta chain is shown here with its context. Its antigen remains unidentified. The sample comes from a study of response to subunit inactivated influenza vaccine. Each CDR3 protein is one row after TCRdb ran MiXCR on the RT-PCR reads. The table includes 450,000 to 550,000 distinct CDR3 sequences, roughly 27% detected once. Points from the study as a whole: Authors suggested seasonal influenza vaccinations each recruit few new T cells.

J was trimmed by 2 bases and V by 7 bases; bases with no gene match: 4. The CDR3 is 13 residues long. Source: CD4+ T cells sorted from PBMCs, taken roughly 5 days after vaccination. The V and J genes are TRBV12-3 or TRBV12-4 and TRBJ1-2; 7 nucleotides match TRBD1. This TCR was recovered from a middle-aged man who received an inactivated influenza vaccine. This CDR3 reads CASIRDSNYGYTF. CDR3 DNA: TGTGCCAGCATCCGGGACAGCAACTATGGCTACACCTTC.